This TCR beta chain comes out of a study of T cells in Graves' hyperthyroidism and ophthalmopathy. Points from the study as a whole: By a 13 V-J model, ophthalmopathy was set apart from stable hyperthyroidism.

This clonotype was detected a few times. Its antigen is unknown. Amplification of TCR beta CDR3 regions used RNA as the template. Initially, a first-round RT-PCR of the TCR CDR3 employed the HTBI primer set. One entry per CDR3 protein, called by TCRdb with MiXCR from the multiplex PCR reads. The sample shows about 520,000 distinct CDR3 sequences, less than 25% of them seen only once. This CDR3 is 12 amino acids long. CDR1 is SQVTM and CDR2 is ANQGSEA in the germline V gene. Trimming pared 6 bases from V and 4 bases from J, leaving 12 bases between. Sequenced material: blood. The sequence came from a man aged 18-30 years with Graves' hyperthyroidism. The genes are TRBV29-1 and TRBJ1-2, with no clear D. CDR3 nucleotides: TGCAGCGTAGTAGGAGGAATCTATGGCTACACCTTC. It translates to CSVVGGIYGYTF.